The 24 T cell receptor beta chains presented below share a single source sample, sequenced in a study of siplizumab effects on memory and regulatory T cells. Sequenced by immunoSEQ multiplex PCR; TCRdb stores in-frame clones only, minus some. The sample carries about 68,000 clones, just over 90% recorded once. The sample was CD8+ T cells sorted from blood. The receptors were sampled from a human donor in good health.

The chain joins TRBV6-5 to TRBJ2-3; 11 nucleotides align to TRBD2. After removal of 5 bases from V and 5 bases from J, the junction contained 6 bases not matched to a gene. In germline, CDR1 is MNHEY, CDR2 SVGAGI. The CDR3 has 15 residues. The CDR3 DNA is TGTGCCAGCAGTATTAGCGGGGGGGATGGAGATACGCAGTATTTT. This translates into CASSISGGDGDTQYF.

J is TRBJ2-7 and V is TRBV7-3, with D perhaps matching TRBD1 or TRBD2 (5 bases each). Per the germline V gene, CDR1 is SGHTA and CDR2 is FQGTGA. The ends were cut back, 2 bases at V and 6 bases at J, with 17 bases in the middle. This CDR3 comprises 15 residues. The CDR3 DNA is TGTGCCAGCAGCTTAGGGCCTTACGGGGCCCTCGAGCAGTACTTC. Its translation: CASSLGPYGALEQYF. The full variable domain, rest sourced from reference TRBV7-3 and TRBJ2-7, is GAGVSQTPSNKVTEKGKYVELRCDPISGHTALYWYRQSLGQGPEFLIYFQGTGAADDSGLPNDRFFAVRPEGSVSTLKIQRTERGDSAVYLCASSLGPYGALEQYFGPGTRLTVT.

The chain joins TRBV6-4 to TRBJ1-1; D not certain. The CDR3 has 12 amino acids. V dropped 7 bases and J dropped 6 bases, with 12 bases sitting between them. Germline V gene data show CDR1 as MRHNA and CDR2 as SNTAGT. The CDR3 reads CASISSNAEAFF. CDR3 coding DNA: TGTGCCAGCATTTCGTCTAACGCTGAAGCTTTCTTT.

The rearrangement links TRBV6-6 to TRBJ2-3; possible D gene TRBD2, 7 bases. V was trimmed by 2 bases and J by 6 bases, leaving 12 bases between them. The germline V gene encodes CDR1 MNHNY and CDR2 SVGAGI (reference sequence). This CDR3 has 14 amino acids. CDR3 DNA: TGTGCCAGCAGTTACGCGGGGGCGTCGGATACGCAGTATTTT. Amino acids: CASSYAGASDTQYF.

The V call is TRBV11-2, the J call TRBJ1-2; TRBD1 aligns across 7 bases. From germline, CDR1 is SGHAT and CDR2 FQNNGV. Trimming at V came to 7 bases and at J to 6 bases, leaving 11 bases not matched to a gene. The CDR3 length is 14 residues. The CDR3 protein is CASTSILQGDGYTF. CDR3 DNA: TGTGCCAGCACCTCAATACTTCAGGGGGATGGCTACACCTTC.

The chain is built from TRBV7-9 and TRBJ1-1; maybe TRBD1 (5 bases). Germline loops: CDR1 SEHNR, CDR2 FQNEAQ (reference sequence). Trimming took off 5 bases at V and 5 bases at J, with 12 bases between the two ends. This CDR3 comprises 13 residues. The CDR3: CASSPQGGTEAFF. The CDR3 DNA follows: TGTGCCAGCAGCCCCCAGGGAGGAACTGAAGCTTTCTTT. Full variable domain (remainder filled in from reference TRBV7-9 and TRBJ1-1): DTGVSQNPRHKITKRGQNVTFRCDPISEHNRLYWYRQTLGQGPEFLTYFQNEAQLEKSRLLSDRFSAERPKGSFSTLEIQRTEQGDSAMYLCASSPQGGTEAFFGQGTRLTVV.

The chain joins TRBV4-1 to TRBJ1-1, with D perhaps matching TRBD1 (5 bases). CDR3 length equals 13 residues. The V end lost 4 bases, the J end lost 6 bases, and 12 bases lay between the germline ends. CDR1 is MGHRA, CDR2 YSYEKL, per germline. The CDR3 loop is CASSPPGTAEAFF. The CDR3 DNA reads as TGCGCCAGCAGCCCCCCAGGGACGGCTGAAGCTTTCTTT.

V gene TRBV6-4 combines with J gene TRBJ2-3, with a tentative D call TRBD1 (7 bases). V lost 3 bases and J 4 bases, leaving 17 bases between the germline ends. The CDR3 loop spans 16 amino acids. Germline assignment: CDR1 MRHNA and CDR2 SNTAGT. CDR3 nucleotides: TGTGCCAGCAGTGAAGGAGGGGGCCAACCCCCAGATACGCAGTATTTT. Protein sequence: CASSEGGGQPPDTQYF.

This clone has only a few counts. The chain has TRBV4-1 and TRBJ1-1; D possibly corresponds to TRBD1 (6 bases). Germline-derived CDR1 and CDR2 are MGHRA and YSYEKL. There are 12 residues in the CDR3. V was pared by 1 base and J by 6 bases, with 6 bases between. The CDR3 sequence is CASSQGTAEAFF. DNA for the CDR3: TGCGCCAGCAGCCAAGGGACAGCTGAAGCTTTCTTT.

This clone is medium-sized by share. This chain uses TRBV6-4 with TRBJ2-5; D tentatively reads TRBD1 or TRBD2 (6 bases each). Trimming shortened V by 6 bases and J by 5 bases, and 19 bases separated the two germline ends. The CDR3 is made up of 15 amino acids. Per the germline V gene, CDR1 is MRHNA and CDR2 is SNTAGT. The CDR3 DNA reads as TGTGCCAGCAGCCCGGAGGGGGGCGAGCTGGAGACCCAGTACTTC. Protein: CASSPEGGELETQYF.

The chain carries TRBV6-1 and TRBJ2-1, with unresolved D. Germline V gene lookup returns CDR1 MNHNS and CDR2 SASEGT. This CDR3 region has 11 residues. Trimming cost V 7 bases and J 8 bases, with 9 bases left between them. The chain's CDR3 is CASIWLDEQFF. CDR3 nucleotides: TGTGCCAGCATCTGGCTCGATGAGCAGTTCTTC.

This chain links TRBV27 with TRBJ1-4; weak D call: TRBD1 (5 bases). Germline CDR1 and CDR2: MNHEY and SMNVEV (reference sequence). V shed 4 bases and J shed 8 bases, with 17 bases lying between them. The CDR3 sequence is 15 residues long. The CDR3 coding sequence is TGTGCCAGCAGTTCCCACAGTGGGACGGGGGAAAAACTGTTTTTT. Amino acids: CASSSHSGTGEKLFF.

The V gene is TRBV6-1, the J gene TRBJ2-7; possible D gene TRBD1, 5 bases. V shed 6 bases and J shed 0 bases, with 6 bases lying between them. Germline CDR1 MNHNS, CDR2 SASEGT. The CDR3 length is 12 residues. CDR3 residues: CASRGLSYEQYF. In DNA form, the CDR3 reads TGTGCCAGCAGGGGGCTCTCCTACGAGCAGTACTTC.

Only one count was recorded for this clone. CDR3 region: CATSGRLAGDRDTQYF. CDR3 DNA: TGTGCCACCAGCGGGCGACTAGCGGGGGACCGGGATACGCAGTATTTT. The chain uses TRBV15 and TRBJ2-3; TRBD2 aligns across 12 bases. There are 16 residues in the CDR3. Germline-derived CDR1 and CDR2 are LNHNV and YYDKDF (reference sequence). V gave up 5 bases and J gave up 6 bases; unmatched junction bases: 9.

V is TRBV9 and J is TRBJ1-2, with no clear D. V dropped 0 bases and J dropped 2 bases, with 8 bases sitting between them. Germline values: CDR1 SGDLS, CDR2 YYNGEE. The CDR3 spans 14 residues. This CDR3 reads CASSVGGPNYGYTF. DNA for the CDR3: TGTGCCAGCAGCGTAGGGGGTCCCAACTATGGCTACACCTTC.

CDR3 in amino acids: CASSLGGTDTQYF. CDR3 in DNA: TGTGCCAGCAGCTTAGGGGGCACAGATACGCAGTATTTT. V is TRBV7-8 and J is TRBJ2-3; D not resolved. V gave up 1 base and J gave up 1 base, with 3 bases separating them. From germline, CDR1 is SGHVS and CDR2 FQNEAQ. The CDR3 extends over 13 amino acids.

The V and J genes are TRBV20-1 and TRBJ1-1; D is unresolved. CDR3 size: 11 residues. CDR1 is DFQATT and CDR2 is SNEGSKA in the germline V gene (reference sequence). V lost 4 bases, J lost 5 bases, and 8 bases lay in between. CDR3 amino acids: CSATGLTEAFF. The DNA of the CDR3 is TGCAGTGCTACCGGCCTGACTGAAGCTTTCTTT.

The chain has TRBV2 and TRBJ2-7, with D possibly being TRBD1 (5 bases). Germline CDR1 reads SNHLY; CDR2 reads FYNNEI. CDR3 length equals 12 residues. Trimming removed 4 bases from V and 4 bases from J, with 8 bases in between. The chain's CDR3 is CASSGDRYEQYF. CDR3 bases: TGTGCCAGCAGTGGTGACAGATACGAGCAGTACTTC.

V is TRBV7-3 and J is TRBJ2-1; 12 bases fit TRBD2. Germline CDR1 reads SGHTA; CDR2 reads FQGTGA. The ends lost 5 bases at V and 8 bases at J; junction bases unmatched: 7. This CDR3 has 15 residues. The CDR3 loop reads CASSALAGGADEQFF. CDR3 in DNA: TGTGCCAGCAGCGCACTAGCGGGGGGTGCGGATGAGCAGTTCTTC.

The chain recombines TRBV15 with TRBJ2-3; maybe TRBD2 (6 bases). The CDR3 consists of 16 residues. CDR1 is LNHNV, CDR2 YYDKDF, per germline (reference sequence). Trimming stripped 0 bases from V and 2 bases from J, with 12 bases between. In nucleotides, the CDR3 is TGTGCCACCAGCAGAGATCTGGGGGGAGACACAGATACGCAGTATTTT. It yields the protein CATSRDLGGDTDTQYF.

The rearrangement uses TRBV6-5 and TRBJ1-6; a possible D gene is TRBD1 (6 bases). Germline CDR1 MNHEY, CDR2 SVGAGI. This CDR3 comprises 14 residues. V was trimmed by 7 bases and J by 7 bases, leaving 14 bases between them. CDR3 DNA: TGTGCCAGCAACACAGGGCCCATAAATTCACCCCTCCACTTT. Protein product: CASNTGPINSPLHF.

The chain carries TRBV5-6 and TRBJ2-2; TRBD1 matches at 9 bases. Germline V gene data show CDR1 as SGHDT and CDR2 as YYEEEE. The CDR3 sequence is 17 residues long. The J segment lost 1 base and the V segment lost 2 bases, leaving 6 bases of the junction unmatched. The CDR3 DNA follows: TGTGCCAGCAGCTTAAACCCGGGACAGGGGAACACCGGGGAGCTGTTTTTT. Its translation: CASSLNPGQGNTGELFF.

This sequence joins TRBV5-1 and TRBJ2-1; no firm D call. The CDR3 spans 12 residues. Trimming left V 7 bases short and J 10 bases short, with 15 bases between. Germline V CDR1 and CDR2: SGHRS, YFSETQ. This CDR3 reads CASFRSPDEQFF. The CDR3 region has the DNA TGCGCCAGCTTTCGCAGTCCAGACGAGCAGTTCTTC.

V is TRBV4-3 and J is TRBJ2-7, with D maybe TRBD2 (6 bases). Between the trimmed V and J ends, which lost 3 bases and 0 bases, there was a span of 12 bases. The CDR3 contains 15 residues. Germline V gene lookup returns CDR1 LGHNA and CDR2 YSLEER. CDR3 DNA: TGCGCCAGCAGCCACGGAACGGAGGGCTCCTACGAGCAGTACTTC. Encoded protein: CASSHGTEGSYEQYF.